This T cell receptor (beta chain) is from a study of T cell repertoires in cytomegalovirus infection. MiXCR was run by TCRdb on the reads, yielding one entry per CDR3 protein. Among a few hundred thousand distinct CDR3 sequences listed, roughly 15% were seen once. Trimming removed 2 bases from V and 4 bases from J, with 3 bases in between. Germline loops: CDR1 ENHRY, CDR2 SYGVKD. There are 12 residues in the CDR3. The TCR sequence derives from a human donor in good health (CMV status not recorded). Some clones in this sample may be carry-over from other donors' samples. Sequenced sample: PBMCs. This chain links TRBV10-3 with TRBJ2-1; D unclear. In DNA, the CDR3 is TGTGCCATCAGTGAGGCTTACAATGAGCAGTTCTTC. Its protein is CAISEAYNEQFF.